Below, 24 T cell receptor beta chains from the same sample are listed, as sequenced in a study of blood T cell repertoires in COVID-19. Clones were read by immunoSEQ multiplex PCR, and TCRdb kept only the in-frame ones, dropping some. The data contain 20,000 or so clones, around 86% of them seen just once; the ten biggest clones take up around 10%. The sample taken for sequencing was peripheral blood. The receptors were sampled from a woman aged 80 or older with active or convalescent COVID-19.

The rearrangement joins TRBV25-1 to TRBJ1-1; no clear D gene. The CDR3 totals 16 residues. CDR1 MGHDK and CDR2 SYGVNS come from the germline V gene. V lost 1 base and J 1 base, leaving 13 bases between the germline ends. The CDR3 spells CASSESRPTQNTEAFF. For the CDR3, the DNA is TGTGCCAGCAGTGAATCCCGCCCGACACAGAACACTGAAGCTTTCTTT.

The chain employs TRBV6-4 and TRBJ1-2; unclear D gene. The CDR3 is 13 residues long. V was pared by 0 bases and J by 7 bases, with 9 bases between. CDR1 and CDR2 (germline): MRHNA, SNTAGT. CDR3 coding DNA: TGTGCCAGCAGTGACTCGGTAACCGGTGGCTACACCTTC. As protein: CASSDSVTGGYTF.

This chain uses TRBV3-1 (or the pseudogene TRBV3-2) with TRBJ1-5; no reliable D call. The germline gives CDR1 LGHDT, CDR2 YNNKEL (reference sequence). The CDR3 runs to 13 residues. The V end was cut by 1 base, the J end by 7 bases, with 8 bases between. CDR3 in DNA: TGTGCCAGCAGCCAAGCAGGTGAGCAGCCCCAGCATTTT. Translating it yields CASSQAGEQPQHF.

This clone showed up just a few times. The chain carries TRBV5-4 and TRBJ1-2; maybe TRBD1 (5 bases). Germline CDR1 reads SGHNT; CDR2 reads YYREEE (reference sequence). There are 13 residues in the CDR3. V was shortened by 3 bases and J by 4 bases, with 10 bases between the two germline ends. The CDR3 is CASSWWQGYGYTF. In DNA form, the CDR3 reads TGTGCCAGCAGCTGGTGGCAGGGCTATGGCTACACCTTC.

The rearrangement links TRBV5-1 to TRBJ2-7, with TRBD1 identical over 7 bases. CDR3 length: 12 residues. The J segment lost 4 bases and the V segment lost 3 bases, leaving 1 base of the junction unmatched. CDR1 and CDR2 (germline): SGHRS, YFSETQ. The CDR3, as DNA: TGCGCCAGCAGCTCGGGACAGTACGAGCAGTACTTC. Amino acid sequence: CASSSGQYEQYF.

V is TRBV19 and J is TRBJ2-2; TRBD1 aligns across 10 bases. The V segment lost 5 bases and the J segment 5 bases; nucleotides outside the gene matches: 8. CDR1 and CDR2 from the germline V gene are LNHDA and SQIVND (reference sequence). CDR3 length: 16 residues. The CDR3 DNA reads TGTGCCAGTAGTTCCGGGACAGGGGCGACTACCGGGGAGCTGTTTTTT. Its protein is CASSSGTGATTGELFF.

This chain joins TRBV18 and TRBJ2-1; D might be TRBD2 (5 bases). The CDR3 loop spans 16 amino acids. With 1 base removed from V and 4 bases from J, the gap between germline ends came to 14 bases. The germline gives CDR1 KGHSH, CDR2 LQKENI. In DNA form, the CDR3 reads TGTGCCAGCTCACCACAAACTAGTAGTCCGTACAATGAGCAGTTCTTC. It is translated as CASSPQTSSPYNEQFF. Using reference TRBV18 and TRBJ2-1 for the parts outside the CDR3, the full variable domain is NAGVMQNPRHLVRRRGQEARLRCSPMKGHSHVYWYRQLPEEGLKFMVYLQKENIIDESGMPKERFSAEFPKEGPSILRIQQVVRGDSAAYFCASSPQTSSPYNEQFFGPGTRLTVL.

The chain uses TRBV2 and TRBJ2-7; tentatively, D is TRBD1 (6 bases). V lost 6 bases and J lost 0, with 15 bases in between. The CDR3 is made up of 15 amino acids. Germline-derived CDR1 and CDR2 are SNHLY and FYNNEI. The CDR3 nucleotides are TGTGCCAGCAGCTACAGGGTTTCGTACTCCTACGAGCAGTACTTC. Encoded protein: CASSYRVSYSYEQYF.

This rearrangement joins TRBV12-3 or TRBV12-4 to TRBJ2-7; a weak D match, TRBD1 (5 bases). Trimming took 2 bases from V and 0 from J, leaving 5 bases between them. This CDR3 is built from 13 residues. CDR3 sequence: CASSLQGSYEQYF. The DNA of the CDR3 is TGTGCCAGCAGTTTACAGGGCTCCTACGAGCAGTACTTC.

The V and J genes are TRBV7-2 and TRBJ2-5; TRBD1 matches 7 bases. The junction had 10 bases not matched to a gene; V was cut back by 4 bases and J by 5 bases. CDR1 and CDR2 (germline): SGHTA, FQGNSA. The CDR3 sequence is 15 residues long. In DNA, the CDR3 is TGTGCCAGCAGCTCGGAAGGGGGCTCGTTTGAGACCCAGTACTTC. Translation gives CASSSEGGSFETQYF.

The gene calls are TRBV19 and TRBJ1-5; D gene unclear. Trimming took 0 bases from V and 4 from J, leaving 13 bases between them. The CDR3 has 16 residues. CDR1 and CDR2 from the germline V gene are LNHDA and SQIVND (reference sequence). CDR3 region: CASSIDRTAPNQPQHF. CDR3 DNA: TGTGCCAGTAGTATAGATCGCACAGCCCCTAATCAGCCCCAGCATTTT. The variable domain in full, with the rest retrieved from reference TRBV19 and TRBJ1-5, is DGGITQSPKYLFRKEGQNVTLSCEQNLNHDAMYWYRQDPGQGLRLIYYSQIVNDFQKGDIAEGYSVSREKKESFPLTVTSAQKNPTAFYLCASSIDRTAPNQPQHFGDGTRLSIL.

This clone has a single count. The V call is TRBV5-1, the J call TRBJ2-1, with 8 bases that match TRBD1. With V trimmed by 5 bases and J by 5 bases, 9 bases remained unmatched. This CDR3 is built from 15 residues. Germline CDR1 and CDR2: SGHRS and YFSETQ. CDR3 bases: TGCGCCAGCAGAATCGGAGGGACAGGACACAATGAGCAGTTCTTC. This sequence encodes CASRIGGTGHNEQFF.

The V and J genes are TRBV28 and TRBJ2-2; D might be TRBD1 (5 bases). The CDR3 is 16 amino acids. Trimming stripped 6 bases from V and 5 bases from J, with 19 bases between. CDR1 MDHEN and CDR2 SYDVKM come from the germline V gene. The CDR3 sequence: CASSNLSRGRTGELFF. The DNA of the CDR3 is TGTGCCAGCAGCAACCTTTCTAGGGGTCGGACCGGGGAGCTGTTTTTT.

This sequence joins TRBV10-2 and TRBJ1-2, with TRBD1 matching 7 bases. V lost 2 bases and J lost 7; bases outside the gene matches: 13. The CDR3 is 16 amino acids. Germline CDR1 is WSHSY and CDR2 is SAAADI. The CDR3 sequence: CASSENRETGLGGYTF. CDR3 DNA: TGCGCCAGCAGTGAGAATCGGGAGACAGGGCTTGGTGGCTACACCTTC.

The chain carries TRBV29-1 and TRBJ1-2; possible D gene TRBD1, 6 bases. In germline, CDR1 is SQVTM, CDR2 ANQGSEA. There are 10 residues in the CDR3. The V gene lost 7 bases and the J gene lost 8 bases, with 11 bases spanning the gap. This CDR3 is CSATGRGYTF. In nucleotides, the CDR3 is TGCAGCGCCACAGGGAGAGGCTACACCTTC.

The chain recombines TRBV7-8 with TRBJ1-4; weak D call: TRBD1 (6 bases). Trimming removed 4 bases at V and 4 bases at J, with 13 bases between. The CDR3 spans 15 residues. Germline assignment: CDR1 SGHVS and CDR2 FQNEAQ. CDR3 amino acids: CASSSTTGINEKLFF. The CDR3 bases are TGTGCCAGCAGCTCAACAACAGGGATTAATGAAAAACTGTTTTTT.

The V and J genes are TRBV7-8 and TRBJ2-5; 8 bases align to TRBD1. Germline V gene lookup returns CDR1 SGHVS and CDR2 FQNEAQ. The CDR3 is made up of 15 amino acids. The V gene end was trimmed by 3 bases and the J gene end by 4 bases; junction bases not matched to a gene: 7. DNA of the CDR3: TGTGCCAGCAGCTTTGGACAGGGTATAGGAGAGACCCAGTACTTC. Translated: CASSFGQGIGETQYF.

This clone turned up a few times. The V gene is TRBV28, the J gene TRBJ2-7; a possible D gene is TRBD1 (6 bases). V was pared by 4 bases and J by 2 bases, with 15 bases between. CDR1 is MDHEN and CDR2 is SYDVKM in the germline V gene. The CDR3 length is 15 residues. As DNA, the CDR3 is TGTGCCAGCAGTTCTCAGGCCTCAGGGGCCTACGAGCAGTACTTC. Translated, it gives CASSSQASGAYEQYF.

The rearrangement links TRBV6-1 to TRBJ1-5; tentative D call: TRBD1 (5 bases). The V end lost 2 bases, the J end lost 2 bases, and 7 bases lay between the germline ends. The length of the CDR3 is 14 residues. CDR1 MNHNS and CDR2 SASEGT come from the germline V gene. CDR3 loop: CASSEIGGNQPQHF. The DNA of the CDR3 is TGTGCCAGCAGTGAAATAGGGGGCAATCAGCCCCAGCATTTT.

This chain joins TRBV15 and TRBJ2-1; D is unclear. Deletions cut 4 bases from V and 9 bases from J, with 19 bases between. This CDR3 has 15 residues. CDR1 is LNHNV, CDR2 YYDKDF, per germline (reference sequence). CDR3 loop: CATSTQVSTYAEQFF. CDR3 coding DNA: TGTGCCACCAGCACTCAGGTATCCACCTATGCTGAGCAGTTCTTC.

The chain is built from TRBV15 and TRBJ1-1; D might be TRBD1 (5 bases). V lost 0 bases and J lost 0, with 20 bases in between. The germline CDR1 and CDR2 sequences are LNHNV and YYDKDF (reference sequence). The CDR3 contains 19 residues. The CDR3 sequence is CATSRDLVQGRGLNTEAFF. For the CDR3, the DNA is TGTGCCACCAGCAGAGATTTAGTCCAGGGAAGGGGTTTGAACACTGAAGCTTTCTTT.

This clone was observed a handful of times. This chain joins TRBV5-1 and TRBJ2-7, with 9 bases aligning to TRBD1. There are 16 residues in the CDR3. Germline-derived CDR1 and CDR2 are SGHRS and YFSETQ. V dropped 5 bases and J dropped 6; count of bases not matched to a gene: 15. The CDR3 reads CASRIAPGTGIPEQYF. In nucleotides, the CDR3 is TGCGCCAGCAGAATCGCTCCCGGGACAGGGATCCCCGAGCAGTACTTC.

The CDR3 coding sequence is TGTGCCAGCAGTTTATCAGGGGGGCTCTCCTACGAGCAGTACTTC. Translation: CASSLSGGLSYEQYF. This chain links TRBV28 with TRBJ2-7; tentatively, D is TRBD1 (7 bases). This CDR3 has 15 residues. Germline lookup yields CDR1 MDHEN and CDR2 SYDVKM. With 1 base removed from V and 0 bases from J, the gap between germline ends came to 10 bases.

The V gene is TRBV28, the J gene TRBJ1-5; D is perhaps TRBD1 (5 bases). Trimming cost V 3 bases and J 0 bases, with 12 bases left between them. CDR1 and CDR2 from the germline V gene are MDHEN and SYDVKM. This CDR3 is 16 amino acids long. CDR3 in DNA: TGTGCCAGCAGTTTGGGGGGGAAGGGTAGCAATCAGCCCCAGCATTTT. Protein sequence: CASSLGGKGSNQPQHF. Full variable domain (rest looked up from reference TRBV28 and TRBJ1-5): DVKVTQSSRYLVKRTGEKVFLECVQDMDHENMFWYRQDPGLGLRLIYFSYDVKMKEKGDIPEGYSVSREKKERFSLILESASTNQTSMYLCASSLGGKGSNQPQHFGDGTRLSIL.